The rows below give T cell receptor beta chains drawn from one sample of a study of shared clonotypes between healthy human individuals. Sequencing used immunoSEQ multiplex PCR; TCRdb keeps in-frame clones, though not all of them. The sample holds over 2 million clones; about 94% are singletons and the top ten take roughly 1%. Input material: naive CD8+ T cells sorted from blood. Source of these receptors: a man aged 18 to 30 in good health. CDR3s include the opening cysteine and the closing phenylalanine or tryptophan. Each record gives: V gene, D gene, clone size, J gene, CDR3 DNA, CDR3 protein. D genes are given only for firm matches. A row's size may be missing; if present it is once, few, many or a size class.

TRBV19	NA	once	TRBJ1-1	TGTGCCAGTAGTCGTCAGCAGAACACTGAAGCTTTCTTT	CASSRQQNTEAFF
TRBV7-9	NA	few	TRBJ2-3	TGTGCCAGCAGTTCCGGGACGGAAGAATACTTCAGCACAGATACGCAGTATTTT	CASSSGTEEYFSTDTQYF
TRBV28	NA	once	TRBJ2-1	TGTGCCAGCAGTTTGCTCAGGGGGGGTGAGCAGTTCTTC	CASSLLRGGEQFF
TRBV13	NA	NA	TRBJ2-2	TGTGCCAGCAGCGAACGTGGCGGGGAGCTGTTTTTT	CASSERGGELFF
TRBV19	NA	NA	TRBJ2-7	TGTGCCAGTAGGCAAAGGGGAGACTACGAGCAGTACTTC	CASRQRGDYEQYF
TRBV15	TRBD2	once	TRBJ2-5	TGTGCCACCAGCATTTCATCTAGCGGGCAAGAGACCCAGTACTTC	CATSISSSGQETQYF
TRBV6-5	TRBD2	NA	TRBJ2-1	TGTGCCAGCAGTTATTCAGCGGGAGGGCTGAGGAATGAGCAGTTCTTC	CASSYSAGGLRNEQFF
TRBV10-3	TRBD1	NA	TRBJ2-2	TGTGCCATCAGTGAGGGACAGGCGGGTACCGGGGAGCTGTTTTTT	CAISEGQAGTGELFF
TRBV28	NA	NA	TRBJ1-1	TGTGCCAGCAGTTCCCTCCTTTGGGGCACAGGCACGAACACTGAAGCTTTCTTT	CASSSLLWGTGTNTEAFF
TRBV27	TRBD2	NA	TRBJ2-1	TGTGCCAGCAGTTTGCTAGCGGGTGAGCAGTTCTTC	CASSLLAGEQFF
TRBV5-1	NA	NA	TRBJ1-2	TGCGCCAGCAGCGCCGGATGGGACAACGCTAACTATGGCTACACCTTC	CASSAGWDNANYGYTF
TRBV6-1	NA	few	TRBJ1-6	TGTGCCAGCAGTGAAGCGCAGTACAGGGATTCACCCCTCCACTTT	CASSEAQYRDSPLHF
TRBV4-1	TRBD2	NA	TRBJ2-2	TGCGCCAGCAGCCAAGATCAAGGGGTAGCGGGAACCGGGGAGCTGTTTTTT	CASSQDQGVAGTGELFF
TRBV5-8	NA	NA	TRBJ1-4	TGTGCCAGCAGCCCATCGGGAATGGGTGAAAAACTGTTTTTT	CASSPSGMGEKLFF
TRBV15	NA	NA	TRBJ2-5	TGTGCCACCAGCAGAGCGGCCCTGGGGCAAGAGACCCAGTACTTC	CATSRAALGQETQYF
TRBV30	NA	NA	TRBJ1-4	TGTGCCTGGAGAGAACAGCCTAATGAAAAACTGTTTTTT	CAWREQPNEKLFF
TRBV29-1	NA	NA	TRBJ2-7	TGCAGCGTTTTTACAGGGAGCTGGGAGCAGTACTTC	CSVFTGSWEQYF
TRBV2	NA	NA	TRBJ2-3	TGTGCCAGCAGTGAAGCGCTTCGGGAACAACAGTATTTT	CASSEALREQQYF
TRBV5-1	TRBD1	NA	TRBJ1-1	TGCGCCAGCAGCGCCGGACTTGGGGTGGGACAGAAGAACACTGAAGCTTTCTTT	CASSAGLGVGQKNTEAFF
TRBV7-8	NA	NA	TRBJ1-2	TGTGCCAGCAGCTGGGACGGAGACTACTATGGCTACACCTTC	CASSWDGDYYGYTF
TRBV28	NA	NA	TRBJ2-7	TGTGCCAGCTCTGTCTCTTTGAGCTCCTACGAGCAGTACTTC	CASSVSLSSYEQYF
TRBV6-5	NA	NA	TRBJ2-5	TGTGCCAGCGGGCGCCTGGAGGTCCAAGAGACCCAGTACTTC	CASGRLEVQETQYF
TRBV7-2	TRBD2	NA	TRBJ2-7	TGTGCCAGCAGCTTCGCTAGCGGGGGCTACGAGCAGTACTTC	CASSFASGGYEQYF
TRBV18	NA	NA	TRBJ2-1	TGTGCCAGCTCACCAGAGGAATCATCGGCGCAGTTCTTC	CASSPEESSAQFF
TRBV14	NA	NA	TRBJ1-3	TGTGCCAGCAGCCCACTCGGCGGAGCGCGCGGAAACACCATATATTTT	CASSPLGGARGNTIYF
TRBV10-3	NA	NA	TRBJ2-2	TGTGCCATCAGTGAGCCCGGCAGGACGAACACCGGGGAGCTGTTTTTT	CAISEPGRTNTGELFF
TRBV11-2	TRBD1	NA	TRBJ2-1	TGTGCCAGCAGCAAGGGACAGGATGCTTTCAATGAGCAGTTCTTC	CASSKGQDAFNEQFF
TRBV7-9	NA	NA	TRBJ2-5	TGTGCCAGCAGCCCTTCCCTACGAGAGACCCAGTACTTC	CASSPSLRETQYF
TRBV4-3	TRBD2	NA	TRBJ2-1	TGCGCCAGCAGCCAAGCGCTAGCGGGACACGACTACAATGAGCAGTTCTTC	CASSQALAGHDYNEQFF
TRBV6-5	NA	NA	TRBJ2-1	TGTGCCAGCAGTTACTCGGCTAGTTTCTACAATGAGCAGTTCTTC	CASSYSASFYNEQFF
TRBV4-1	TRBD1	once	TRBJ2-3	TGCGCCAGCAGCCAGTCTGACAGGGGATCCAGCACAGATACGCAGTATTTT	CASSQSDRGSSTDTQYF
TRBV5-6	NA	NA	TRBJ1-2	TGTGCCAGCAGCTCGTTCGTGAATACCATCTATGGCTACACCTTC	CASSSFVNTIYGYTF
TRBV11-2	NA	NA	TRBJ1-1	TGTGCCAGCAGCCCAAGGCCCCACAGTCTCCGCGCTGAAGCTTTCTTT	CASSPRPHSLRAEAFF
TRBV6-5	NA	NA	TRBJ1-6	TGTGCCAGCAGTGGCCAGGGACCCCTCCACTTT	CASSGQGPLHF
TRBV6-6	NA	once	TRBJ2-5	TGTGCCAGTAGGGGGGGTAATGAGGAGACCCAGTACTTC	CASRGGNEETQYF